What follows are 3 T cell receptor beta chains derived from one specimen sequenced in a study of blood T cell repertoires in COVID-19. Clones were sequenced by immunoSEQ multiplex PCR, and TCRdb holds only the in-frame ones, with some missing. The sample has roughly 140,000 clones, 65% to 90% seen once. The specimen was peripheral blood. The receptors were sampled from a man between 65 and 80 years old with acute or convalescent COVID-19.

The genes are TRBV19 and TRBJ2-1, with D tentatively TRBD1 (6 bases). The CDR3 has 12 amino acids. The V end was cut by 5 bases, the J end by 9 bases, with 11 bases between. Germline CDR1 LNHDA, CDR2 SQIVND (reference sequence). DNA for the CDR3: TGTGCCAGTAGTCCAGGGGCCGGTGAGCAGTTCTTC. Its translation: CASSPGAGEQFF.

About this clone: One junction end disagrees with the germline gene, perhaps due to a read error. The chain is built from TRBV6-5 and TRBJ2-7; no firm D call. The length of the CDR3 is 14 residues. Per the germline V gene, CDR1 is MNHEY and CDR2 is SVGAGI. CDR3: CASEVARSLYEQYF. The CDR3 DNA sequence: TGTGCCAGCGAGGTAGCACGAAGCCTCTACGAACAGTACTTC.

V is TRBV20-1 and J is TRBJ2-7, with 8 bases that match TRBD1. The CDR3 has 15 amino acids. J gave up 5 bases and V 3 bases, and 12 bases lay outside the gene matches. The germline V gene has CDR1 DFQATT and CDR2 SNEGSKA (reference sequence). CDR3 DNA sequence: TGCAGTGCTAGTGACGGTCAGGGGGCGCGAGACGAGCAGTACTTC. Protein: CSASDGQGARDEQYF.